A selection of T cell receptor beta chains follows, all from one sample in a study of shared T cell receptors in the human thymus. Repertoires were generated with immunoSEQ multiplex PCR, while TCRdb's copy carries only in-frame clones and drops some. The sample gives just under 550,000 clones, around 78% of which show up once; around 0.012% is in the top ten. This sample also belongs to another study, concerning human thymus T cells.

Sequenced sample: thymocytes. The receptor set was obtained from a boy younger than two with a congenital heart defect. Each CDR3 is given with its conserved first and last residue. Fields, in order: clone size, V gene, J gene, CDR3 protein. Rows may omit the clone size; those that give it use once, few, many or a size class.

.	TRBV7-3	TRBJ2-1	CASSQRTSGAPNEQFF
.	TRBV28	TRBJ2-7	CASTLRESPYEQYF
.	TRBV20-1	TRBJ2-7	CSARTSGRTYF
.	TRBV7-8	TRBJ1-1	CASSLLTVDTEAFF
.	TRBV13	TRBJ1-3	CASSPEFSGNTIYF
.	TRBV27	TRBJ2-1	CASSLLTGNNEQFF
.	TRBV12-2	TRBJ2-1	CASRSNNEQFF
.	TRBV10-1	TRBJ1-2	CASTDGNSSDGYTF
few	TRBV29-1	TRBJ2-2	CSVAGGMNTGELFF
.	TRBV6-1	TRBJ1-5	CASSDGGIRSNQPQHF
.	TRBV4-3	TRBJ2-7	CASSQDFGGEQYF
once	TRBV9	TRBJ2-3	CASSVGSRGQQDTQYF
.	TRBV25-1	TRBJ1-1	CASSQRQGGDTEAFF
.	TRBV14	TRBJ2-2	CASSQERGKLNTGELFF
.	TRBV28	TRBJ1-1	CASRWTGKAFF
.	TRBV15	TRBJ2-2	CATRTGGNTGELFF
few	TRBV4-2	TRBJ1-1	CASSQDRDRGPLNTEAFF
.	TRBV6-4	TRBJ2-7	CASSERQGAAYEQYF
.	TRBV7-6	TRBJ1-5	CASSLVEGRQPQHF
.	TRBV27	TRBJ2-2	CASSTTSGRIIAGELFF
.	TRBV7-4	TRBJ2-5	CASSLARTAQETQYF
.	TRBV6-1	TRBJ1-2	CASTRDRAYGYTF
.	TRBV7-8	TRBJ2-5	CASSPSGDTSGGDYQETQYF
.	TRBV11-2	TRBJ2-3	CASSSVAGPTDTQYF
.	TRBV4-2	TRBJ2-5	CASSQESGSGETQYF
once	TRBV7-2	TRBJ2-3	CASSPYGGARSTDTQYF
once	TRBV28	TRBJ2-7	CASSLQQTWGTYEQYF
.	TRBV5-1	TRBJ2-7	CASSSLYSSYEQYF
.	TRBV7-9	TRBJ2-7	CASSFQGAISYEQYF
.	TRBV27	TRBJ2-2	CASSFAGHTGELFF
.	TRBV11-2	TRBJ2-2	CASSPVWRGELFF
.	TRBV28	TRBJ1-5	CASTNIRGAGNQPQHF
.	TRBV28	TRBJ2-7	CASSDSYEQYF
.	TRBV5-1	TRBJ1-1	CASSPKPGHYPGDTEAFF
.	TRBV28	TRBJ2-1	CASSPRGASYNEQFF
.	TRBV2	TRBJ1-2	CASRYEPLGPRNYGYTF
.	TRBV19	TRBJ2-7	CASSSALGGPCEQYF
.	TRBV28	TRBJ1-1	CASSFRGLDTEAFF
.	TRBV4-1	TRBJ2-7	CASSQVGSGIISYEQYF
.	TRBV15	TRBJ2-3	CATSSRWGTDTQYF
.	TRBV6-1	TRBJ1-5	CASTSERANNQPQHF